These 13 T cell receptor beta chains share one sample of origin, sequenced in a study of immune characterization of retroperitoneal liposarcoma (dated by TCRdb to the late 2010s). Receptor amplification or capture employed PCR. The data were produced on a NextSeq 500. TCRdb reprocessing: public reads trimmed at Q25 with fastp, clones called with MiXCR, in-frame beta chains kept. CDR3 protein duplicates are merged, each entry listing the most common genes and DNA. Counted in this sample were 10,000 to 12,000 distinct CDR3 sequences; 28% of them appeared once. The ten most abundant clones make up about 7.8% of the sample. Material for sequencing was tumor tissue. These receptors all come from a male donor with retroperitoneal liposarcoma.

This chain joins TRBV6-1 and TRBJ2-5; 10 positions agree with TRBD1. The J call may not be correct, given that the DNA end is closer to TRBJ2-1. This CDR3 contains 16 residues. The V gene's germline CDR1 is MNHNS and CDR2 SASEGT. The DNA for the CDR3 is TGTGCCAGCAGTGAGGGACAGGGGAGGTTGGAAGAGACCCAGTTCTTC. Protein: CASSEGQGRLEETQFF.

This rearrangement joins TRBV7-2 to TRBJ2-1; D not certain. V was cut by 7 bases and J by 7 bases, with 5 bases left in between. The V gene's germline CDR1 is SGHTA and CDR2 FQGNSA. The CDR3 covers 10 residues. The CDR3 DNA reads TGTGCCAGCAACCAAAATGAGCAGTTCTTC. Translated, it gives CASNQNEQFF. Filled out from reference TRBV7-2 and TRBJ2-1, the complete variable domain reads GAGVSQSPSNKVTEKGKDVELRCDPISGHTALYWYRQSLGQGLEFLIYFQGNSAPDKSGLPSDRFSAERTGGSVSTLTIQRTQQEDSAVYLCASNQNEQFFGPGTRLTVL.

The chain is built from TRBV7-6 and TRBJ2-1, with 13 bases identical to TRBD2. Germline values: CDR1 SGHVS, CDR2 FNYEAQ. J lost 9 bases, V lost 1 base, and 12 bases had no gene match. The CDR3 spans 18 residues. The CDR3 DNA follows: TGTGCCAGCAGCTTAGAGTCCGGGACTAGCGGGGTTTTGGGTGAGCAGTTCTTC. This translates into CASSLESGTSGVLGEQFF. The full variable domain, completed using reference TRBV7-6 and TRBJ2-1, is GAGVSQSPRYKVTKRGQDVALRCDPISGHVSLYWYRQALGQGPEFLTYFNYEAQQDKSGLPNDRFSAERPEGSISTLTIQRTEQRDSAMYRCASSLESGTSGVLGEQFFGPGTRLTVL.

This sequence joins TRBV10-2 and TRBJ2-1; 14 bases match TRBD2. The closer fit of TRBJ2-7 to the DNA end suggests the J call may be wrong. The germline V gene has CDR1 WSHSY and CDR2 SAAADI. The CDR3 totals 16 residues. The CDR3 reads CASAPGLAGVTYEQYF. CDR3 DNA sequence: TGCGCCAGCGCCCCGGGACTAGCGGGAGTCACCTACGAGCAGTACTTC.

The V gene is TRBV10-3, the J gene TRBJ2-3; 9 bases fit TRBD2. Germline CDR1 ENHRY, CDR2 SYGVKD. The CDR3 spans 23 residues. Unmatched junction bases numbered 27, after V lost 3 bases and J lost 2 bases. The chain's CDR3 is CAISDPPEGAASSGASFTDTQYF. The CDR3 nucleotides read TGTGCCATCAGTGATCCCCCCGAGGGGGCCGCCTCTAGCGGGGCTAGCTTCACAGATACGCAGTATTTT.

The V gene is TRBV4-1, the J gene TRBJ1-4; D uncertain. Germline V gives CDR1 MGHRA, CDR2 YSYEKL. The CDR3 totals 15 residues. V shed 2 bases and J shed 3 bases, with 10 bases lying between them. The CDR3 spells CASSQTSGPNEKLFF. Here the CDR3 DNA reads TGCGCCAGCAGCCAAACGTCAGGCCCTAATGAAAAACTGTTTTTT.

This clonotype is categorized as large. The chain employs TRBV7-2 and TRBJ2-7; no clear D gene. Germline CDR1 reads SGHTA; CDR2 reads FQGNSA. This CDR3 is built from 14 residues. V was pared by 0 bases and J by 1 base, with 7 bases between. The CDR3 reads CASSLARASYEQYF. CDR3 DNA: TGTGCCAGCAGCTTAGCGAGAGCGTCCTACGAGCAGTACTTC.

This clonotype was counted a few times. The chain combines TRBV6-1 with TRBJ2-1; D tentatively reads TRBD1 or TRBD2 (6 bases each). CDR3 length equals 15 residues. In germline, CDR1 is MNHNS, CDR2 SASEGT. V lost 2 bases, J lost 10 bases, and 18 bases lay in between. The CDR3 here is CASSELSGASYEQFF. CDR3 DNA: TGTGCCAGCAGTGAATTGTCGGGGGCCTCCTACGAGCAGTTCTTC.

This clonotype is labeled as medium-sized. The genes are TRBV6-1 and TRBJ2-1; 12 bases align to TRBD2. Germline lookup yields CDR1 MNHNS and CDR2 SASEGT. There are 15 residues in the CDR3. Losses at the gene ends were 2 bases for V and 10 bases for J; bases not matched to a gene: 6. As DNA, the CDR3 is TGTGCCAGCAGTGAACGACTAGCGGGAGCGTACGAGCAGTTCTTC. Translated: CASSERLAGAYEQFF.

As regards this clonotype: An end of the junction does not agree with germline; a read error may underlie this. The V and J genes are TRBV7-6 and TRBJ2-1; TRBD2 matches 7 bases. The CDR3 spans 18 residues. CDR1 is SGHVS and CDR2 is FNYEAQ in the germline V gene. CDR3 sequence reads: CASSLAPWREFSYNEQFF. The CDR3, as DNA: TGTGCTAGCAGCTTAGCCCCGTGGCGGGAGTTTTCCTACAATGAGCAGTTCTTC.

There are a few counts of this clonotype. This chain connects TRBV6-1 to TRBJ2-4; TRBD2 matches 11 bases. Germline CDR1 MNHNS, CDR2 SASEGT. V dropped 5 bases and J dropped 13; count of bases not matched to a gene: 16. This CDR3 region has 16 residues. The CDR3 region is CASSPQLAGDWNEQYF. The DNA of the CDR3 is TGTGCCAGCAGTCCCCAACTAGCGGGAGATTGGAATGAGCAGTACTTC.

As to this clonotype: In this CDR3 the conserved last residue, phenylalanine or tryptophan, is missing, so a read error is likely. It is unclear where the CDR3 begins or ends on the DNA, so no DNA is shown, and the CDR3 is as TCRdb lists it. This chain links TRBV27 with TRBJ2-5. From its first to its last residue, the CDR3 has 9 amino acids. Germline CDR1 and CDR2: MNHEY and SMNVEV (reference sequence). The CDR3 region is CASSLRNTS.

V gene TRBV6-6 combines with J gene TRBJ2-3; D may be TRBD1 (5 bases). Germline V CDR1 and CDR2: MNHNY, SVGAGI (reference sequence). The germline V and J ends were trimmed by 5 bases and 7 bases, with 10 bases remaining between them. The CDR3 extends over 12 amino acids. In DNA, the CDR3 is TGTGCCAGCAGTGACCAGGGAAATACGCAGTATTTT. This sequence encodes CASSDQGNTQYF.